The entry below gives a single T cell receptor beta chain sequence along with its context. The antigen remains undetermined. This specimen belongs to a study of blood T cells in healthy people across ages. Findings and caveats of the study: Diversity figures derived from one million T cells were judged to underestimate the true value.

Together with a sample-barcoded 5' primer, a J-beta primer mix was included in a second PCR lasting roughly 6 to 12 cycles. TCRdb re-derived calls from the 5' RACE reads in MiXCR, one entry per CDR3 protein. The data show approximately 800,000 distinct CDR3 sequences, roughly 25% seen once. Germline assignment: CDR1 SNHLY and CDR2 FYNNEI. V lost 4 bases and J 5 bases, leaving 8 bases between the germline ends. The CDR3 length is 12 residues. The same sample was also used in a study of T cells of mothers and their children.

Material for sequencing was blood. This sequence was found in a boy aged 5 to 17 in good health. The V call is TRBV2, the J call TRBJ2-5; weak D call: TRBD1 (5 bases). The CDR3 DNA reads TGTGCCAGCAGTGTAGGGGTCGAGACCCAGTACTTC. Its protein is CASSVGVETQYF.